The 25 T cell receptor beta chains below all came from one sample that was sequenced in a study of cytomegalovirus exposure and HLA in healthy donors. 13 Jbeta primers and 60 Vbeta primers were used for the PCR. The method was immunoSEQ multiplex PCR; TCRdb's version includes in-frame clones alone and lacks a portion of them. The sample data list over 110,000 clones. The material sequenced was PBMCs. All receptors derive from a male donor in good health and CMV-seronegative.

The chain links TRBV28 to TRBJ1-5, with D perhaps TRBD1 (5 bases). The V end was cut by 3 bases, the J end by 4 bases, with 13 bases between. Germline V gene lookup returns CDR1 MDHEN and CDR2 SYDVKM. The CDR3 has 15 residues. This chain's CDR3 is CASSLPRVWNQPQHF. The CDR3 region has the DNA TGTGCCAGCAGTTTGCCCAGGGTGTGGAATCAGCCCCAGCATTTT.

The chain is built from TRBV10-3 and TRBJ1-1, with TRBD1 as a possible D gene (6 bases). From germline, CDR1 is ENHRY and CDR2 SYGVKD. V shed 7 bases and J shed 1 base, with 10 bases lying between them. This CDR3 has 13 amino acids. The CDR3 reads CAIMRGGNTEAFF. The CDR3 region has the DNA TGTGCCATCATGAGAGGGGGGAACACTGAAGCTTTCTTT.

The chain recombines TRBV18 with TRBJ2-2; TRBD1 might be the D (6 bases). CDR1 and CDR2 from the germline V gene are KGHSH and LQKENI. V was clipped by 5 bases and J by 1 base, with 11 bases between them. The CDR3 runs to 15 residues. The CDR3 sequence is CASSATRGNTGELFF. The CDR3 DNA reads as TGTGCCAGCTCAGCAACCAGGGGGAACACCGGGGAGCTGTTTTTT.

As to this clone: The junction departs from germline at one end; a sequencing error may be responsible. V is TRBV7-9 and J is TRBJ2-7, with 10 bases that match TRBD2. From germline, CDR1 is SEHNR and CDR2 FQNEAQ (reference sequence). CDR3 length: 12 amino acids. The CDR3 sequence: CASSFLSGGHHF. The CDR3 region has the DNA TGTGCCAGCAGCTTCCTTAGCGGGGGGCACCACTTC.

The J gene is TRBJ2-5, the V gene TRBV6-1, with TRBD1 matching over 7 bases. This CDR3 comprises 14 residues. The germline gives CDR1 MNHNS, CDR2 SASEGT. The V and J ends lost 9 bases and 1 base, in that order; junction bases with no gene match: 8. CDR3 sequence: CASRGTVSQETQYF. The CDR3 nucleotides are TGTGCCAGTCGAGGGACAGTATCCCAAGAGACCCAGTACTTC.

V is TRBV25-1 and J is TRBJ1-1, with D maybe TRBD1 (5 bases). Trimming left V 4 bases short and J 8 bases short, with 14 bases between. The germline gives CDR1 MGHDK, CDR2 SYGVNS. The CDR3 covers 13 residues. CDR3 nucleotides: TGTGCCAGCAGTGGTCAGGGTCCAGCCGAAGCTTTCTTT. It codes for CASSGQGPAEAFF.

This rearrangement joins TRBV7-2 to TRBJ2-7; no reliable D call. CDR3 length: 13 residues. Trimming took off 3 bases at V and 1 base at J, with 7 bases between the two ends. CDR1 is SGHTA and CDR2 is FQGNSA in the germline V gene. The CDR3 DNA follows: TGTGCCAGCAGCTTTCGAGAGTCCTACGAGCAGTACTTC. Translating it yields CASSFRESYEQYF.

CDR3 nucleotides: TGTGCCAGCAGTTTATCGTGGGACAGGGGAACTGAGCAGTACTTC. Protein product: CASSLSWDRGTEQYF. The chain carries TRBV27 and TRBJ2-7; TRBD1 aligns across 10 bases. Germline V gives CDR1 MNHEY, CDR2 SMNVEV (reference sequence). V lost 0 bases to trimming and J lost 7 bases; unmatched junction nucleotides: 6. There are 15 residues in the CDR3.

V and J are TRBV2 and TRBJ2-2; 7 nucleotides line up with TRBD1. Germline CDR1 SNHLY, CDR2 FYNNEI. The CDR3 has 17 residues. J was trimmed by 2 bases and V by 3 bases; bases with no gene match: 9. The CDR3: CASSDSPTGTNTGELFF. For the CDR3, the DNA is TGTGCCAGCAGTGATTCCCCGACAGGGACAAACACCGGGGAGCTGTTTTTT. Together with reference TRBV2 and TRBJ2-2, the CDR3 gives the full variable domain: EPEVTQTPSHQVTQMGQEVILRCVPISNHLYFYWYRQILGQKVEFLVSFYNNEISEKSEIFDDQFSVERPDGSNFTLKIRSTKLEDSAMYFCASSDSPTGTNTGELFFGEGSRLTVL.

The chain has TRBV2 and TRBJ1-1; D not resolved. The germline V gene has CDR1 SNHLY and CDR2 FYNNEI. The CDR3 runs 12 residues. V dropped 1 base and J dropped 7 bases, with 7 bases sitting between them. Written as DNA, the CDR3 is TGTGCCAGCAGTGAAGTCGGGATTGAAGCTTTCTTT. It encodes CASSEVGIEAFF.

The V gene is TRBV18, the J gene TRBJ2-7; 10 nucleotides agree with TRBD1. Per the germline V gene, CDR1 is KGHSH and CDR2 is LQKENI. The ends lost 5 bases at V and 2 bases at J; junction bases unmatched: 9. This CDR3 is built from 16 residues. The CDR3 spells CASSTRQGAMAYEQYF. The CDR3 bases are TGTGCCAGCTCAACTAGACAGGGGGCGATGGCCTACGAGCAGTACTTC.

The rearrangement uses TRBV5-1 and TRBJ1-2, with 8 bases matching TRBD1. The CDR3 spans 17 residues. The V segment lost 1 base and the J segment 2 bases; nucleotides outside the gene matches: 10. CDR1 and CDR2 (germline): SGHRS, YFSETQ. CDR3 in amino acids: CASSLKGTTGENYGYTF. CDR3 bases: TGCGCCAGCAGCTTGAAGGGGACGACAGGGGAGAACTATGGCTACACCTTC.

This rearrangement joins TRBV6-5 to TRBJ2-7; D may be TRBD2 (5 bases). CDR3 length: 14 amino acids. Germline values: CDR1 MNHEY, CDR2 SVGAGI. V was clipped by 5 bases and J by 5 bases, with 16 bases between them. This CDR3 reads CASSDGGGSDEQYF. CDR3 coding DNA: TGTGCCAGCAGTGATGGCGGCGGGTCCGACGAGCAGTACTTC.

V and J are TRBV6-5 and TRBJ2-7; maybe TRBD2 (6 bases). CDR1 MNHEY and CDR2 SVGAGI come from the germline V gene. Trimming stripped 0 bases from V and 4 bases from J, with 10 bases between. CDR3 length: 14 amino acids. The CDR3 nucleotides read TGTGCCAGCAGTTACTCGGGGACTGTATACGAGCAGTACTTC. It encodes CASSYSGTVYEQYF.

This chain links TRBV30 with TRBJ2-3, with TRBD2 matching 10 bases. Looked up from germline, CDR1 is GTSNPN and CDR2 is SVGIG (reference sequence). V trimming: 1 base; J trimming: 1 base; junction bases outside the gene matches: 14. The CDR3 has 19 residues. Here the CDR3 DNA reads TGTGCCTGGAGTGGGAGGGGTAGCGGGGGGCCAGGACGCACAGATACGCAGTATTTT. The encoded protein is CAWSGRGSGGPGRTDTQYF.

Concerning this clone: Other DNA sequences in this specimen translate into the identical CDR3. The chain combines TRBV29-1 with TRBJ2-3, with D perhaps matching TRBD2 (6 bases). V lost 4 bases and J lost 0, with 8 bases in between. This CDR3 is 13 amino acids long. Germline-derived CDR1 and CDR2 are SQVTM and ANQGSEA. The CDR3 bases are TGCAGCGTTGTCGGGAGAAGCACAGATACGCAGTATTTT. Protein: CSVVGRSTDTQYF.

The chain uses TRBV30 and TRBJ2-5, with TRBD1 matching 10 bases. The J call may be in error: the DNA end matches TRBJ2-7 better. This CDR3 is built from 14 residues. CDR1 is GTSNPN and CDR2 is SVGIG in the germline V gene (reference sequence). CDR3 in DNA: TGTGCCTGGTATAAACCGGGACAGGGGTACGAGCAGTACTTC. It codes for CAWYKPGQGYEQYF.

The rearrangement joins TRBV11-2 to TRBJ1-5; D perhaps matches TRBD1 (6 bases). Germline lookup yields CDR1 SGHAT and CDR2 FQNNGV. This CDR3 comprises 17 residues. V was shortened by 4 bases and J by 1 base, with 17 bases between the two germline ends. For the CDR3, the DNA is TGTGCCAGCAGCTCCTCAACAGGGAGTATAAGCAATCAGCCCCAGCATTTT. Translation: CASSSSTGSISNQPQHF.

The rearrangement joins TRBV6-5 to TRBJ1-2, with 7 nucleotides matching TRBD1. Germline assignment: CDR1 MNHEY and CDR2 SVGAGI. This CDR3 comprises 15 residues. V shed 4 bases, J shed 3 bases, and the junction held 8 bases outside the gene matches. The CDR3 here is CASSSRVQGDYGYTF. In DNA, the CDR3 is TGTGCCAGCAGTTCCCGGGTGCAGGGGGACTATGGCTACACCTTC.

The chain combines TRBV5-8 with TRBJ1-6; 10 bases are shared with TRBD1. Germline V CDR1 and CDR2: SGHTS, YDEGEE. V shed 0 bases, J shed 6 bases, and the junction held 6 bases outside the gene matches. The CDR3 contains 17 residues. The DNA of the CDR3 is TGTGCCAGCAGCTTGGCGAGACAGGGGGCATTTAATTCACCCCTCCACTTT. This translates into CASSLARQGAFNSPLHF.

This CDR3 is CASSNPDRGAIHEQYF. DNA for the CDR3: TGTGCCAGTAGTAACCCCGACAGGGGGGCAATCCACGAGCAGTACTTC. The V call is TRBV19, the J call TRBJ2-7; TRBD1 matches at 9 bases. After removal of 4 bases from V and 5 bases from J, the junction contained 12 bases not matched to a gene. The V gene's germline CDR1 is LNHDA and CDR2 SQIVND (reference sequence). The CDR3 sequence is 16 residues long.

The chain links TRBV6-5 to TRBJ1-2; D remains ambiguous. There are 13 residues in the CDR3. CDR1 and CDR2 (germline): MNHEY, SVGAGI. V was pared by 5 bases and J by 4 bases, with 11 bases between. The CDR3, as DNA: TGTGCCAGCAGTCCCGGAGCCACCTATGGCTACACCTTC. This translates into CASSPGATYGYTF.

This chain uses TRBV19 with TRBJ1-1; 11 positions agree with TRBD1. The CDR3 consists of 17 residues. J gave up 4 bases and V 5 bases, and 12 bases lay outside the gene matches. Germline loops: CDR1 LNHDA, CDR2 SQIVND (reference sequence). The CDR3: CASSQRLPGTGGTEAFF. The CDR3, as DNA: TGTGCCAGTAGTCAACGCCTTCCCGGGACAGGGGGCACTGAAGCTTTCTTT.

The chain uses TRBV11-2 and TRBJ2-7; 10 bases map to TRBD1. V lost 4 bases to trimming and J lost 5 bases; unmatched junction nucleotides: 8. Germline V CDR1 and CDR2: SGHAT, FQNNGV. The CDR3 length is 15 residues. As DNA, the CDR3 is TGTGCCAGCAGCTCTTGGGACAGGGGAAGCGACGAGCAGTACTTC. Translating gives CASSSWDRGSDEQYF.

The rearrangement joins TRBV29-1 to TRBJ1-2; 11 bases line up with TRBD1. Germline CDR1 and CDR2: SQVTM and ANQGSEA. The CDR3 length is 13 residues. J gave up 4 bases and V 8 bases, and 6 bases lay outside the gene matches. CDR3 bases: TGCAGCACAACCGGGACAGGGGGCTATGGCTACACCTTC. Residues: CSTTGTGGYGYTF.